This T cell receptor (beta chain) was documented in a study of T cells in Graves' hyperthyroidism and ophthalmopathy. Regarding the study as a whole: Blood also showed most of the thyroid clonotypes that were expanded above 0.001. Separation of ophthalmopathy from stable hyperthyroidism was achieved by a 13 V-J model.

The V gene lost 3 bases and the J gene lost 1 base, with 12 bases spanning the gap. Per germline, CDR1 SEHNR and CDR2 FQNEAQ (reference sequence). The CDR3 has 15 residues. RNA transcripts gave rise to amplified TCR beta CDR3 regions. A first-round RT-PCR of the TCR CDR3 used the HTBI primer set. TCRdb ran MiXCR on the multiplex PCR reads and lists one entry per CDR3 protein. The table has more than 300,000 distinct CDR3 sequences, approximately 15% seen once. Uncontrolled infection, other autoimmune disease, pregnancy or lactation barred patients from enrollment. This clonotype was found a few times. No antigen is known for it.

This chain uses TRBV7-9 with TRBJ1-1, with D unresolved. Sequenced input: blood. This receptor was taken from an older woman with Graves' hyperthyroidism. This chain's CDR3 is CASSFAYRRNTEAFF. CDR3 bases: TGTGCCAGCAGCTTTGCCTACCGAAGGAACACTGAAGCTTTCTTT.